One sample yielded the 28 T cell receptor beta chains listed below, sequenced in a study of cytomegalovirus exposure and HLA in healthy donors. The PCR ran on 60 Vbeta and 13 Jbeta primers. TCRdb's table, derived via immunoSEQ multiplex PCR, lists solely in-frame clones and lacks some. In the table there are 90,000 or so clones, just under 70% of which are singletons. What was sequenced was PBMCs. Source of these receptors: a woman in her fifties or sixties in good health and CMV-seropositive.

V and J are TRBV28 and TRBJ2-3; possible D gene TRBD1, 6 bases. Germline loops: CDR1 MDHEN, CDR2 SYDVKM. The V gene lost 10 bases and the J gene lost 1 base, with 15 bases spanning the gap. The CDR3 loop spans 14 amino acids. CDR3 residues: CATTTGMGTDTQYF. The CDR3, as DNA: TGTGCCACCACCACAGGGATGGGCACAGATACGCAGTATTTT.

The CDR3 nucleotides read TGCAGCGCCGGACAGGGAACAGATACGCAGTATTTT. Translating gives CSAGQGTDTQYF. This chain links TRBV29-1 with TRBJ2-3, with TRBD1 matching 8 bases. Per the germline V gene, CDR1 is SQVTM and CDR2 is ANQGSEA. The CDR3 sequence is 12 residues long. The trim removed 7 bases at V and 3 bases at J, leaving 3 bases unmatched.

The CDR3 sequence: CASSAGAGELFF. In nucleotides, the CDR3 is TGTGCCAGCAGCGCCGGAGCCGGGGAGCTGTTTTTT. The chain couples TRBV9 to TRBJ2-2; D unclear. The CDR3 is made up of 12 amino acids. Germline CDR1 SGDLS, CDR2 YYNGEE. Trimming took 3 bases from V and 6 from J, leaving 6 bases between them. Looking up the rest from reference TRBV9 and TRBJ2-2 gives the full variable domain: DSGVTQTPKHLITATGQRVTLRCSPRSGDLSVYWYQQSLDQGLQFLIQYYNGEERAKGNILERFSAQQFPDLHSELNLSSLELGDSALYFCASSAGAGELFFGEGSRLTVL.

V usage is TRBV6-1 and J usage is TRBJ2-7, with no clear D. The CDR3 length is 11 residues. V lost 2 bases and J 11 bases, leaving 10 bases between the germline ends. In germline, CDR1 is MNHNS, CDR2 SASEGT. The CDR3 region is CASSEMAVKYF. DNA for the CDR3: TGTGCCAGCAGTGAAATGGCGGTGAAGTACTTC.

The J gene is TRBJ1-2, the V gene TRBV27, with D possibly matching TRBD1 (6 bases). There are 15 residues in the CDR3. V was pared by 3 bases and J by 8 bases, with 19 bases between. Germline CDR1 is MNHEY and CDR2 is SMNVEV (reference sequence). The CDR3 nucleotides read TGTGCCAGCAGTTTTAACAGGGAACTATTGGGCGGCTACACCTTC. Residues: CASSFNRELLGGYTF.

The rearrangement links TRBV7-6 to TRBJ2-7, with D perhaps TRBD2 (6 bases). The V end was cut by 5 bases, the J end by 4 bases, with 15 bases between. Germline assignment: CDR1 SGHVS and CDR2 FNYEAQ. The CDR3 totals 14 residues. This CDR3 is CASSPGLFSYEQYF. For the CDR3, the DNA is TGTGCCAGCAGCCCGGGACTGTTTTCATACGAGCAGTACTTC.

This clone turned up a few times. The chain has TRBV28 and TRBJ1-3; D is uncertain. CDR1 and CDR2 (germline): MDHEN, SYDVKM. The CDR3 runs to 13 residues. V lost 5 bases, J lost 0 bases, and 5 bases lay in between. CDR3 loop: CASSTASGNTIYF. Here the CDR3 DNA reads TGTGCCAGCAGTACAGCCTCTGGAAACACCATATATTTT.

Only a few counts were recorded for this clone. J is TRBJ2-1 and V is TRBV7-9, with a weak D call TRBD2 (5 bases). Per the germline V gene, CDR1 is SEHNR and CDR2 is FQNEAQ (reference sequence). The CDR3 spans 15 residues. V lost 5 bases and J 7 bases, leaving 18 bases between the germline ends. CDR3 protein: CASSRISGGVNEQFF. In DNA form, the CDR3 reads TGTGCCAGCAGCCGTATAAGCGGAGGAGTAAATGAGCAGTTCTTC.

The genes are TRBV10-1 and TRBJ2-7; D possibly corresponds to TRBD1 (5 bases). Trimming stripped 8 bases from V and 0 bases from J, with 14 bases between. The CDR3 consists of 14 residues. Looked up from germline, CDR1 is WNHNN and CDR2 is SYGVQD (reference sequence). CDR3 nucleotide sequence: TGCGCCAGCTCCCAATTCCAGGGCTCCTACGAGCAGTACTTC. It specifies CASSQFQGSYEQYF.

This clone was counted only a few times. The chain joins TRBV11-3 to TRBJ2-5; 7 positions agree with TRBD1. Germline loops: CDR1 SGHNT, CDR2 YENEEA. The CDR3 has 18 residues. Unmatched junction bases numbered 15, after V lost 5 bases and J lost 0 bases. The CDR3 coding sequence is TGTGCCAGCAGCCCAGGGGGTTGGGCAGGTGTTTACCAAGAGACCCAGTACTTC. Its protein is CASSPGGWAGVYQETQYF.

The genes are TRBV6-6 and TRBJ1-5, with TRBD1 identical over 9 bases. Germline V CDR1 and CDR2: MNHNY, SVGAGI (reference sequence). The CDR3 is made up of 14 amino acids. V dropped 5 bases and J dropped 7; count of bases not matched to a gene: 6. The CDR3 DNA follows: TGTGCCAGCAGTGGCGACAGGGGGGGACAGCCCCAGCATTTT. Protein product: CASSGDRGGQPQHF.

This sequence joins TRBV29-1 and TRBJ2-4; 10 positions agree with TRBD2. This CDR3 has 14 amino acids. With V trimmed by 7 bases and J by 8 bases, 11 bases remained unmatched. Germline CDR1 and CDR2: SQVTM and ANQGSEA. CDR3 DNA sequence: TGCAGCGCTATGGGAACTAGCGGGACAGACATTCAGTACTTC. It codes for CSAMGTSGTDIQYF. Full variable domain (outside the CDR3, taken from reference TRBV29-1 and TRBJ2-4): SAVISQKPSRDICQRGTSLTIQCQVDSQVTMMFWYRQQPGQSLTLIATANQGSEATYESGFVIDKFPISRPNLTFSTLTVSNMSPEDSSIYLCSAMGTSGTDIQYFGAGTRLSVL.

The J gene is TRBJ2-5, the V gene TRBV2; 9 nucleotides match TRBD2. The J call may be mistaken, given a closer DNA end match to TRBJ2-7. The CDR3 spans 13 residues. Germline V lookup: CDR1 SNHLY, CDR2 FYNNEI. CDR3 sequence: CASSGNSGSEQYF. CDR3 bases: TGTGCCAGCAGTGGAAATAGCGGGAGCGAGCAGTACTTC.

This clone has a handful of counts. The chain recombines TRBV12-5 with TRBJ2-3; TRBD2 is a possible D gene (5 bases). The CDR3 runs 15 residues. The V end lost 3 bases, the J end lost 3 bases, and 13 bases lay between the germline ends. The germline CDR1 and CDR2 sequences are LGHNT and FRNRAP. The CDR3 sequence is CASGLDGIGTDTQYF. The CDR3 nucleotides read TGTGCTAGTGGTTTAGACGGGATTGGGACAGATACGCAGTATTTT.

J is TRBJ2-1 and V is TRBV11-2, with 8 bases identical to TRBD1. CDR1 SGHAT and CDR2 FQNNGV come from the germline V gene. The J segment lost 6 bases and the V segment lost 5 bases, leaving 9 bases of the junction unmatched. This CDR3 comprises 15 residues. The CDR3 DNA reads as TGTGCCAGCAGCCCGAGGACAGGGTTCATCAATGAGCAGTTCTTC. Protein: CASSPRTGFINEQFF.

The chain has TRBV13 and TRBJ2-5, with 11 positions matching TRBD2. In germline, CDR1 is PRHDT, CDR2 FYEKMQ (reference sequence). V lost 5 bases, J lost 5 bases, and 16 bases stayed unmatched. The CDR3 extends over 18 amino acids. CDR3 amino acids: CASSPNRGTSGNWETQYF. CDR3 nucleotides: TGTGCCAGCAGCCCTAACCGGGGGACTAGCGGTAATTGGGAGACCCAGTACTTC.

V usage is TRBV4-1 and J usage is TRBJ1-4; tentative D call: TRBD1 (6 bases). V gave up 3 bases and J gave up 13 bases, with 12 bases separating them. The CDR3 runs to 12 residues. The V gene's germline CDR1 is MGHRA and CDR2 YSYEKL. CDR3 in amino acids: CASSQGAPRLFF. The CDR3 DNA reads TGCGCCAGCAGCCAGGGGGCCCCCAGACTGTTTTTT.

This clone appeared once. This chain uses TRBV11-2 with TRBJ2-3; D uncertain. The CDR3 contains 17 residues. Germline V gene sequence: CDR1 SGHAT, CDR2 FQNNGV. Trimming took off 6 bases at V and 0 bases at J, with 19 bases between the two ends. The CDR3 loop is CASSFEYPVISTDTQYF. The CDR3 bases are TGTGCCAGCAGTTTCGAATATCCAGTAATTAGCACAGATACGCAGTATTTT.

The chain carries TRBV5-4 and TRBJ2-7, with 12 bases matching TRBD2. Germline CDR1 reads SGHNT; CDR2 reads YYREEE (reference sequence). V shed 4 bases and J 1 base; nucleotides not matched to a gene: 3. This CDR3 is built from 15 residues. The CDR3 reads CASSPTSGRSYEQYF. In DNA form, the CDR3 reads TGTGCCAGCAGCCCTACTAGCGGGAGGTCCTACGAGCAGTACTTC. The complete variable domain, with remaining parts taken from reference TRBV5-4 and TRBJ2-7, reads ETGVTQSPTHLIKTRGQQVTLRCSSQSGHNTVSWYQQALGQGPQFIFQYYREEENGRGNFPPRFSGLQFPNYSSELNVNALELDDSALYLCASSPTSGRSYEQYFGPGTRLTVT.

This chain connects TRBV28 to TRBJ2-7; 8 bases agree with TRBD2. The germline V gene has CDR1 MDHEN and CDR2 SYDVKM. Trimming removed 3 bases from V and 1 base from J; junction bases left unmatched: 5. CDR3 size: 15 residues. Here the CDR3 reads CASSLGLVASYEQYF. CDR3 coding DNA: TGTGCCAGCAGTTTGGGACTAGTGGCTTCCTACGAGCAGTACTTC. The complete variable domain, with remaining parts taken from reference TRBV28 and TRBJ2-7, reads DVKVTQSSRYLVKRTGEKVFLECVQDMDHENMFWYRQDPGLGLRLIYFSYDVKMKEKGDIPEGYSVSREKKERFSLILESASTNQTSMYLCASSLGLVASYEQYFGPGTRLTVT.

Concerning this clone: The sample contains more than one DNA sequence encoding this CDR3. The chain has TRBV30 and TRBJ1-1, with D possibly being TRBD1 (5 bases). The V end lost 8 bases, the J end lost 4 bases, and 17 bases lay between the germline ends. The CDR3 contains 13 residues. CDR1 is GTSNPN and CDR2 is SVGIG in the germline V gene (reference sequence). CDR3 region: CAHRGGWVTEAFF. Here the CDR3 DNA reads TGTGCCCATCGGGGGGGATGGGTCACTGAAGCTTTCTTT.

This rearrangement joins TRBV7-2 to TRBJ2-1, with 8 bases aligning to TRBD2. The CDR3 is 16 amino acids. V was pared by 1 base and J by 6 bases, with 8 bases of the junction left unmatched. Germline CDR1 is SGHTA and CDR2 is FQGNSA. CDR3 amino acids: CASSLGGAGGLNEQFF. The CDR3 coding sequence is TGTGCCAGCAGCTTAGGTGGGGCGGGAGGACTCAATGAGCAGTTCTTC.

This clone was found a few times. The chain has TRBV6-5 and TRBJ2-7, with 8 bases aligning to TRBD2. The V segment lost 0 bases and the J segment 0 bases; nucleotides outside the gene matches: 1. CDR3 size: 15 residues. Germline CDR1 and CDR2: MNHEY and SVGAGI. The CDR3 nucleotides read TGTGCCAGCAGTTACTCGAGCGGGAGCTCCTACGAGCAGTACTTC. Residues: CASSYSSGSSYEQYF.

Only a few counts were recorded for this clone. This chain joins TRBV6-5 and TRBJ1-3; possible D gene TRBD1, 6 bases. Trimming took 4 bases from V and 0 from J, leaving 13 bases between them. Germline CDR1 is MNHEY and CDR2 is SVGAGI. This CDR3 is 16 amino acids long. The DNA of the CDR3 is TGTGCCAGCAGTTTTCACAGGGCTTACTCTGGAAACACCATATATTTT. Residues: CASSFHRAYSGNTIYF.

This clone was counted a few times. CDR3 residues: CASSERQGRGTGELFF. The CDR3 DNA sequence: TGTGCCAGCAGTGAGAGACAGGGCCGGGGCACCGGGGAGCTGTTTTTT. The chain is built from TRBV6-1 and TRBJ2-2; TRBD1 matches 7 bases. Looked up from germline, CDR1 is MNHNS and CDR2 is SASEGT. This CDR3 region has 16 residues. Trimming took 3 bases from V and 4 from J; bases not matched to a gene: 8.

The V call is TRBV7-9, the J call TRBJ2-1; TRBD1 agrees at 9 bases. Trimming at V came to 5 bases and at J to 3 bases, leaving 14 bases not matched to a gene. CDR3 length equals 18 residues. Germline CDR1 reads SEHNR; CDR2 reads FQNEAQ (reference sequence). The CDR3 region has the DNA TGTGCCAGCAGCCCACCACCTGGGGACAGGGATCGCTACAATGAGCAGTTCTTC. As protein: CASSPPPGDRDRYNEQFF.

The rearrangement uses TRBV7-3 and TRBJ2-5, with D possibly TRBD2 on 5 matching bases. This CDR3 has 12 amino acids. Trimming left V 5 bases short and J 7 bases short, with 11 bases between. Germline lookup yields CDR1 SGHTA and CDR2 FQGTGA. DNA for the CDR3: TGTGCCAGCAGCCCCAGCCGGGGGACCCAGTACTTC. Translation gives CASSPSRGTQYF.

This clone was detected only once. The genes are TRBV7-9 and TRBJ1-2, with D possibly being TRBD1 (5 bases). Trimming removed 5 bases at V and 2 bases at J, with 15 bases between. The CDR3 length is 15 residues. Germline V gene data show CDR1 as SEHNR and CDR2 as FQNEAQ (reference sequence). The CDR3 nucleotides are TGTGCCAGCAGCGCCCGAGACAGAGAAAACTATGGCTACACCTTC. Translation gives CASSARDRENYGYTF.